These 29 T cell receptor beta chains were all obtained from the same sample, sequenced in a study of blood T cell repertoires in COVID-19. Sequencing was performed with immunoSEQ multiplex PCR; in TCRdb, only in-frame clones are kept and a portion is missing. The sample gives approximately 160,000 clones, roughly 80% of which show up once; 2.8% is in the top ten. Sequencing used peripheral blood. These receptors came from a man aged 65 to 79 with acute or convalescent COVID-19.

The gene calls are TRBV7-3 and TRBJ2-7, with TRBD2 matching 9 bases. Germline CDR1 is SGHTA and CDR2 is FQGTGA. The CDR3 is 14 residues long. Losses at the gene ends were 2 bases for V and 5 bases for J; bases not matched to a gene: 4. CDR3 nucleotides: TGTGCCAGCAGCTTAGGCGGGAGGGCTAACGAGCAGTACTTC. Translated: CASSLGGRANEQYF.

The chain has TRBV9 and TRBJ2-3; 10 bases fit TRBD2. Per germline, CDR1 SGDLS and CDR2 YYNGEE. CDR3 size: 13 residues. V trimming: 2 bases; J trimming: 11 bases; junction bases outside the gene matches: 5. The CDR3 sequence is CASSVLAGDGQYF. In DNA form, the CDR3 reads TGTGCCAGCAGCGTTCTAGCGGGGGACGGGCAGTATTTT.

The V gene is TRBV7-6, the J gene TRBJ2-7; D remains ambiguous. V was shortened by 5 bases and J by 3 bases, with 14 bases between the two germline ends. Germline V CDR1 and CDR2: SGHVS, FNYEAQ. The CDR3 loop spans 14 amino acids. The CDR3 coding sequence is TGTGCCAGCAGCCCCAGACTGATCAACTACGAGCAGTACTTC. Translation: CASSPRLINYEQYF.

The rearrangement uses TRBV6-5 and TRBJ1-2, with TRBD1 matching 9 bases. Germline CDR1 and CDR2: MNHEY and SVGAGI. V was clipped by 2 bases and J by 7 bases; unmatched bases: 11. CDR3 length: 16 amino acids. CDR3 protein: CASSYLMGQGSGGYTF. CDR3 DNA sequence: TGTGCCAGCAGTTACCTGATGGGACAGGGCTCGGGTGGCTACACCTTC.

The V gene is TRBV6-5, the J gene TRBJ2-1; D is ambiguous. The length of the CDR3 is 13 residues. Trimming stripped 4 bases from V and 4 bases from J, with 8 bases between. Germline lookup yields CDR1 MNHEY and CDR2 SVGAGI. The CDR3 sequence is CASSSTLYNEQFF. For the CDR3, the DNA is TGTGCCAGCAGTTCTACTCTTTACAATGAGCAGTTCTTC.

The chain uses TRBV10-3 and TRBJ1-2; 8 bases line up with TRBD1. This CDR3 has 14 amino acids. The V gene's germline CDR1 is ENHRY and CDR2 SYGVKD. Trimming took 5 bases from V and 5 from J; bases not matched to a gene: 7. The CDR3 nucleotides read TGTGCCATCAGTTTCGACAGGGGCAGATATGGCTACACCTTC. It encodes CAISFDRGRYGYTF.

The chain carries TRBV19 and TRBJ2-7; 13 bases fit TRBD2. Germline CDR1 reads LNHDA; CDR2 reads SQIVND (reference sequence). This CDR3 contains 16 residues. The trim removed 5 bases at V and 5 bases at J, leaving 9 bases unmatched. CDR3: CASSLRTSGSVDEQYF. CDR3 DNA: TGTGCCAGTAGTCTAAGGACTAGCGGGAGTGTCGACGAGCAGTACTTC.

The V call is TRBV21-1, the J call TRBJ2-1; the table's D call, TRBD2, has no DNA check behind it. TRBV21-1 is a documented pseudogene. The CDR3 is made up of 24 amino acids. The CDR3 loop reads CASSNRRSKPGERGFAGPYNEQFF. The CDR3 region has the DNA TGTGCCAGCAGCAATCGTCGATCCAAGCCGGGGGAACGGGGGTTCGCAGGGCCCTACAATGAGCAGTTCTTC.

The chain combines TRBV19 with TRBJ1-4; the D is unclear. From germline, CDR1 is LNHDA and CDR2 SQIVND (reference sequence). With 7 bases removed from V and 6 bases from J, the gap between germline ends came to 9 bases. There are 12 residues in the CDR3. CDR3: CASNNQDEKLFF. The CDR3 nucleotides read TGTGCCAGTAATAATCAGGATGAAAAACTGTTTTTT.

This chain connects TRBV24-1 to TRBJ2-5; D might be TRBD2 (6 bases). V lost 0 bases, J lost 4 bases, and 11 bases lay in between. Germline V gives CDR1 KGHDR, CDR2 SFDVKD. The CDR3 sequence is 15 residues long. This CDR3 is CATSDLQGLGETQYF. Written as DNA, the CDR3 is TGTGCCACCAGTGATTTGCAGGGACTGGGAGAGACCCAGTACTTC.

The gene calls are TRBV27 and TRBJ2-7; 8 bases fit TRBD1. V shed 2 bases, J shed 6 bases, and the junction held 9 bases outside the gene matches. Per germline, CDR1 MNHEY and CDR2 SMNVEV (reference sequence). The CDR3 loop spans 15 amino acids. CDR3 amino acids: CASSLGQGVFGEQYF. CDR3 DNA: TGTGCCAGCAGTTTAGGACAGGGAGTCTTCGGCGAGCAGTACTTC.

The J gene is TRBJ2-5, the V gene TRBV5-1, with D possibly TRBD2 on 7 matching bases. Looked up from germline, CDR1 is SGHRS and CDR2 is YFSETQ. Between the trimmed V and J ends, which lost 0 bases and 2 bases, there was a span of 11 bases. The CDR3 has 15 residues. The CDR3 region is CASSLDAGAQETQYF. CDR3 nucleotides: TGCGCCAGCAGCTTGGATGCGGGGGCGCAAGAGACCCAGTACTTC.

This clone came up a few times. J is TRBJ2-2 and V is TRBV2; possibly TRBD1 for D (6 bases). Germline V gene data show CDR1 as SNHLY and CDR2 as FYNNEI. This CDR3 spans 15 amino acids. V was shortened by 6 bases and J by 0 bases, with 11 bases between the two germline ends. In DNA, the CDR3 is TGTGCCAGCAGAGAGGACAGATCGAACACCGGGGAGCTGTTTTTT. It is translated as CASREDRSNTGELFF.

The chain uses TRBV6-1 and TRBJ1-5, with TRBD1 as a possible D gene (6 bases). The CDR3 runs to 20 residues. The germline gives CDR1 MNHNS, CDR2 SASEGT. Trimming cost V 1 base and J 0 bases, with 22 bases left between them. The CDR3 bases are TGTGCCAGCAGTGAAGAACGGGGGGGGCCCCTTTCTTCTAGCAATCAGCCCCAGCATTTT. Its protein is CASSEERGGPLSSSNQPQHF.

The rearrangement joins TRBV7-2 to TRBJ2-1; D perhaps matches TRBD1 (6 bases). The CDR3 is 14 residues long. The germline V gene encodes CDR1 SGHTA and CDR2 FQGNSA. Between the trimmed V and J ends, which lost 5 bases and 3 bases, there was a span of 11 bases. The CDR3 region has the DNA TGTGCCAGCAGCCCTCAGGGGAGCTACAATGAGCAGTTCTTC. Protein sequence: CASSPQGSYNEQFF. The whole variable domain, remainder taken from reference TRBV7-2 and TRBJ2-1, is GAGVSQSPSNKVTEKGKDVELRCDPISGHTALYWYRQSLGQGLEFLIYFQGNSAPDKSGLPSDRFSAERTGGSVSTLTIQRTQQEDSAVYLCASSPQGSYNEQFFGPGTRLTVL.

The chain combines TRBV5-1 with TRBJ2-3; 7 bases agree with TRBD2. The CDR3 runs 17 residues. CDR1 is SGHRS and CDR2 is YFSETQ in the germline V gene. Trimming removed 0 bases from V and 2 bases from J; junction bases left unmatched: 9. CDR3 sequence: CASSLEASGTTTDTQYF. The CDR3 nucleotides are TGCGCCAGCAGCTTGGAGGCTAGCGGAACCACCACAGATACGCAGTATTTT.

The chain employs TRBV28 and TRBJ2-1, with TRBD2 matching 7 bases. Germline loops: CDR1 MDHEN, CDR2 SYDVKM. Trimming cost V 8 bases and J 8 bases; bases outside gene matches: 6. CDR3 length equals 12 residues. Here the CDR3 reads CASSSGGDEQFF. CDR3 in DNA: TGTGCCAGCTCCTCGGGGGGAGATGAGCAGTTCTTC.

J is TRBJ2-1 and V is TRBV11-3, with TRBD2 as a possible D gene (5 bases). Germline assignment: CDR1 SGHNT and CDR2 YENEEA. V was pared by 0 bases and J by 2 bases, with 8 bases between. This CDR3 has 15 residues. The CDR3 DNA reads as TGTGCCAGCAGCTTAGAGGCCGGGACCTACAATGAGCAGTTCTTC. It is translated as CASSLEAGTYNEQFF.

This rearrangement joins TRBV7-2 to TRBJ1-1; 7 bases match TRBD1. J lost 1 base, V lost 5 bases, and 7 bases had no gene match. This CDR3 spans 15 amino acids. The germline V gene has CDR1 SGHTA and CDR2 FQGNSA. The CDR3 here is CASSADRARNTEAFF. The CDR3 DNA sequence: TGTGCCAGCAGCGCTGACAGGGCTAGGAACACTGAAGCTTTCTTT.

This chain joins TRBV14 and TRBJ2-3, with 9 bases lining up with TRBD1. Germline CDR1 and CDR2: SGHDN and FVKESK. This CDR3 comprises 16 residues. V gave up 3 bases and J gave up 1 base; unmatched junction bases: 5. DNA of the CDR3: TGTGCCAGCAGCCAGTCGGGGACAGGGCGCACAGATACGCAGTATTTT. It translates to CASSQSGTGRTDTQYF.

This chain joins TRBV5-1 and TRBJ2-2; tentatively, D is TRBD1 (6 bases). Germline assignment: CDR1 SGHRS and CDR2 YFSETQ. V was clipped by 5 bases and J by 5 bases, with 10 bases between them. The CDR3 is made up of 13 amino acids. The CDR3 coding sequence is TGCGCCAGCAGACAGGGTAATACCGGGGAGCTGTTTTTT. It is translated as CASRQGNTGELFF.

This clone has only a few counts. The rearrangement uses TRBV11-2 and TRBJ1-2; D perhaps matches TRBD1 (5 bases). Germline values: CDR1 SGHAT, CDR2 FQNNGV. The V end was cut by 2 bases, the J end by 8 bases, with 15 bases between. The CDR3 has 14 amino acids. CDR3 coding DNA: TGTGCCAGCAGCTTATCTACAGGACCGGTCGGCTACACCTTC. Translated: CASSLSTGPVGYTF. The variable domain in full, with the rest retrieved from reference TRBV11-2 and TRBJ1-2, is EAGVAQSPRYKIIEKRQSVAFWCNPISGHATLYWYQQILGQGPKLLIQFQNNGVVDDSQLPKDRFSAERLKGVDSTLKIQPAKLEDSAVYLCASSLSTGPVGYTFGSGTRLTVV.

The chain combines TRBV5-1 with TRBJ2-3; TRBD2 matches at 10 bases. This CDR3 is 16 amino acids long. The J segment lost 0 bases and the V segment lost 4 bases, leaving 5 bases of the junction unmatched. From germline, CDR1 is SGHRS and CDR2 YFSETQ. The DNA for the CDR3 is TGCGCCAGCAGCCTGGGACTAGCGATAAGCACAGATACGCAGTATTTT. Translated: CASSLGLAISTDTQYF.

The J gene is TRBJ2-1, the V gene TRBV30, with D possibly being TRBD2 (6 bases). CDR3 length equals 11 residues. Germline V gene lookup returns CDR1 GTSNPN and CDR2 SVGIG (reference sequence). The V and J ends lost 5 bases and 12 bases respectively, with 14 bases between them. CDR3 residues: CAWGTRQGQFF. The CDR3 DNA reads TGTGCCTGGGGGACTCGGCAGGGGCAGTTCTTC.

Comments on this clone: It is unclear where the CDR3 begins or ends on the DNA, so no DNA is shown, and the CDR3 is as TCRdb lists it. The V and J genes are TRBV21-1 and TRBJ1-3; the table's D call of TRBD1 was not tested on the DNA. TRBV21-1 is a pseudogene locus. From its first to its last residue, the CDR3 has 20 amino acids. The CDR3 sequence: CASSKSPTPSRVGYGNTIYF.

V gene TRBV28 combines with J gene TRBJ1-2; TRBD1 aligns across 7 bases. This CDR3 has 14 residues. Per germline, CDR1 MDHEN and CDR2 SYDVKM. Trimming took 5 bases from V and 3 from J; bases not matched to a gene: 6. CDR3 region: CASSNRGEDYGYTF. For the CDR3, the DNA is TGTGCCAGCAGTAACAGGGGTGAGGACTATGGCTACACCTTC.

This chain joins TRBV18 and TRBJ1-1, with a weak D call TRBD1 (6 bases). Germline CDR1 reads KGHSH; CDR2 reads LQKENI. V was trimmed by 2 bases and J by 3 bases, leaving 13 bases between them. The CDR3 spans 15 residues. Here the CDR3 reads CASSPTRQADTEAFF. CDR3 in DNA: TGTGCCAGCTCACCAACGCGACAGGCGGACACTGAAGCTTTCTTT. The full variable domain, with the rest looked up from reference TRBV18 and TRBJ1-1, is NAGVMQNPRHLVRRRGQEARLRCSPMKGHSHVYWYRQLPEEGLKFMVYLQKENIIDESGMPKERFSAEFPKEGPSILRIQQVVRGDSAAYFCASSPTRQADTEAFFGQGTRLTVV.

The rearrangement uses TRBV19 and TRBJ2-7, with 9 bases that match TRBD1. Per the germline V gene, CDR1 is LNHDA and CDR2 is SQIVND (reference sequence). The CDR3 consists of 19 residues. V shed 5 bases, J shed 3 bases, and the junction held 20 bases outside the gene matches. In DNA form, the CDR3 reads TGTGCCAGTAGTCACCCACCGGGACAGGGAATCAAGGGTAGCTACGAGCAGTACTTC. It specifies CASSHPPGQGIKGSYEQYF. Combining the CDR3 with reference TRBV19 and TRBJ2-7 gives the whole variable domain DGGITQSPKYLFRKEGQNVTLSCEQNLNHDAMYWYRQDPGQGLRLIYYSQIVNDFQKGDIAEGYSVSREKKESFPLTVTSAQKNPTAFYLCASSHPPGQGIKGSYEQYFGPGTRLTVT.

The rearrangement uses TRBV6-6 and TRBJ1-3; D ambiguous. The CDR3 length is 15 residues. V lost 0 bases and J 4 bases, leaving 10 bases between the germline ends. Germline CDR1 is MNHNY and CDR2 is SVGAGI (reference sequence). The DNA of the CDR3 is TGTGCCAGCAGTTACTCGATGACTGTGGGAAACACCATATATTTT. Amino acids: CASSYSMTVGNTIYF.